This is a list of T cell receptor beta chains from one sample in a study of T cell repertoires in cytomegalovirus infection. TCRdb recomputed calls from the reads with MiXCR, one row per CDR3 protein. Among a few hundred thousand distinct CDR3 sequences, 17% were seen once, and the ten largest hold 12%. The sequencing sample was made of PBMCs. The receptors come from a human donor in good health (CMV status not recorded). Some clones in this sample may be carry-over from other donors' samples. Each CDR3 is given with its conserved first and last residue. Each record gives: D gene, CDR3 length, V gene, J gene, clone size, CDR3 DNA, CDR3 protein. The D gene is left open where the match is weak. Not all rows give a size; the values are once, few, many and, for expanded clones, a class.

-	16	TRBV12-3/TRBV12-4	TRBJ2-3	many	TGTGCCAGCAGTCCGGGCCAGCCTGGTAGGGCAGATACGCAGTATTTT	CASSPGQPGRADTQYF
TRBD1	11	TRBV12-3/TRBV12-4	TRBJ2-7	-	TGTGCCAGCAGCCGCGGACAGGATAGGGACTTC	CASSRGQDRDF
-	14	TRBV12-3/TRBV12-4	TRBJ1-1	-	TGTGCCAGCAGTTTAGACCCGGGATGGACTGAAGCTTTCTTT	CASSLDPGWTEAFF
TRBD2	14	TRBV6-1	TRBJ2-3	-	TGTGCCAGCAGGGGGATCGGGGGGACAGATACGCAGTATTTT	CASRGIGGTDTQYF
-	11	TRBV6-2/TRBV6-3	TRBJ2-1	few	TGTGCCAGCAGTGACTACAGGGTCGCGTTCTTC	CASSDYRVAFF
-	15	TRBV6-1	TRBJ1-5	many	TGTGCCAGCAGTGATCAGTTTAATAGCAATCAGCCCCAGCATTTT	CASSDQFNSNQPQHF
-	15	TRBV10-3	TRBJ2-7	many	TGTGCCATCAGTGAGTCGCTCAGTAGCTCCTACGAGCAGTACTTC	CAISESLSSSYEQYF
-	15	TRBV12-3/TRBV12-4	TRBJ1-4	-	TGTGCCAGCAGAAAACAGGCTCCGGGTAATGAAAAACTGTTTTTT	CASRKQAPGNEKLFF
-	15	TRBV9	TRBJ1-1	few	TGTGCCAGCAGCGGGGGGGGCTCGGGGAACACTGAAGCTTTCTTT	CASSGGGSGNTEAFF
-	12	TRBV12-3/TRBV12-4	TRBJ1-2	many	TGTGCCAGCAGTTTTTCGGGGGATGGCTACACCTTC	CASSFSGDGYTF
-	13	TRBV28	TRBJ1-2	-	TGTGCCAGCACCACCGGGGGGAAGGATGGCTACACCTTC	CASTTGGKDGYTF
TRBD2	15	TRBV29-1	TRBJ2-2	-	TGCAGCGTTGTAGCGGGGGGGCATAGTGTCGGGGAGCTGTTTTTT	CSVVAGGHSVGELFF
-	13	TRBV19	TRBJ2-1	-	TGTGCCAGTAGTATAGTCAACAACCATGAGCAGTTCTTC	CASSIVNNHEQFF
-	13	TRBV12-3/TRBV12-4	TRBJ1-5	-	TGTGCCAGCAGATACATGCCGAGTGAGCCCCAGCATTTT	CASRYMPSEPQHF
-	18	TRBV4-2	TRBJ1-6	-	TGTGCCAGCAGCCAAGAAAGTATAGGGGGGCTTGGGGGTTCACCCCTCCACTTT	CASSQESIGGLGGSPLHF
TRBD1	14	TRBV12-3/TRBV12-4	TRBJ1-6	few	TGTGCCAGCAGGCAACCGGGACAGGGGTTATCCCTCCACTTT	CASRQPGQGLSLHF
-	14	TRBV4-1	TRBJ2-1	few	TGCGCCAGCAGCCGAAACCGGGCCAACAATGAGCAGTTCTTC	CASSRNRANNEQFF
TRBD1	13	TRBV6-5	TRBJ1-4	few	TGTGCCAGCAGTCGGACAGGGGAAGAAAAACTGTTTTTT	CASSRTGEEKLFF
-	17	TRBV5-6	TRBJ2-5	-	TGTGCCAGCAGCAGTTCTAGTTTTGGGCGGTACCAAGAGACCCAGTACTTC	CASSSSSFGRYQETQYF